Below, 22 T cell receptor beta chains from the same sample are listed, as sequenced in a study of blood T cell repertoires in COVID-19. Clones were sequenced by immunoSEQ multiplex PCR, and TCRdb holds only the in-frame ones, with some missing. The top ten hold more than 0.95% of the sample, which has 380,000 or so clones, around 90% seen once. The sample comprised peripheral blood. These TCRs come from a man aged 40-50 years with acute or convalescent COVID-19.

Points on this clone: Other DNA sequences in this specimen translate into the identical CDR3. The chain's CDR3 is CASSFDRGGQPQHF. CDR3 sequence (DNA): TGTGCCAGCAGTTTCGACAGGGGAGGTCAGCCCCAGCATTTT. The genes are TRBV27 and TRBJ1-5, with 8 bases that match TRBD1. The V gene end was trimmed by 3 bases and the J gene end by 6 bases; junction bases not matched to a gene: 4. The CDR3 covers 14 residues. Germline-derived CDR1 and CDR2 are MNHEY and SMNVEV (reference sequence).

In its sample, this clone was seen once. This chain joins TRBV7-3 and TRBJ2-1; D is undetermined. Germline-derived CDR1 and CDR2 are SGHTA and FQGTGA. CDR3 size: 12 residues. V was clipped by 5 bases and J by 9 bases, with 11 bases between them. CDR3 sequence reads: CASSLTGVEQFF. The CDR3 coding sequence is TGTGCCAGCAGCCTTACGGGTGTTGAGCAGTTCTTC.

The rearrangement uses TRBV6-4 and TRBJ2-1, with 11 positions matching TRBD1. The length of the CDR3 is 14 residues. Germline assignment: CDR1 MRHNA and CDR2 SNTAGT. With 10 bases clipped from V and 6 bases from J, the junction kept 8 bases outside the gene matches. This CDR3 reads CATSSGTGGNEQFF. CDR3 sequence (DNA): TGTGCCACCTCGTCCGGGACAGGGGGCAATGAGCAGTTCTTC.

The chain recombines TRBV10-3 with TRBJ2-7; 10 bases line up with TRBD2. CDR1 is ENHRY and CDR2 is SYGVKD in the germline V gene. The V and J ends lost 6 bases and 7 bases, in that order; junction bases with no gene match: 12. The CDR3 covers 15 residues. The chain's CDR3 is CAIRPASGSTKEQYF. CDR3 nucleotide sequence: TGTGCCATCAGGCCCGCTAGCGGGAGCACGAAAGAGCAGTACTTC.

The chain joins TRBV20-1 to TRBJ1-2, with TRBD1 matching 8 bases. The CDR3 is 14 residues long. The J segment lost 2 bases and the V segment lost 3 bases, leaving 5 bases of the junction unmatched. CDR1 and CDR2 (germline): DFQATT, SNEGSKA (reference sequence). This chain's CDR3 is CSASLGQVNYGYTF. As DNA, the CDR3 is TGCAGTGCTAGTTTGGGACAGGTCAACTATGGCTACACCTTC.

The rearrangement links TRBV6-6 to TRBJ2-7, with 8 bases that match TRBD1. The CDR3 totals 14 residues. Germline V gene lookup returns CDR1 MNHNY and CDR2 SVGAGI (reference sequence). V shed 4 bases, J shed 0 bases, and the junction held 2 bases outside the gene matches. The CDR3: CASSSTGASYEQYF. The CDR3, as DNA: TGTGCCAGCAGTTCGACAGGGGCCTCCTACGAGCAGTACTTC.

Details on this clone: The same CDR3 is also encoded by other DNA sequences in this sample. This rearrangement joins TRBV4-2 to TRBJ2-7; 7 bases match TRBD1. The CDR3 spans 13 residues. CDR1 is LGHNA and CDR2 is YNFKEQ in the germline V gene. The junction had 0 bases not matched to a gene; V was cut back by 4 bases and J by 0 bases. CDR3 sequence (DNA): TGTGCCAGCAGCCGGGACAGCTCCTACGAGCAGTACTTC. It specifies CASSRDSSYEQYF.

J is TRBJ2-1 and V is TRBV6-1, with D perhaps matching TRBD2 (5 bases). Trimming cost V 3 bases and J 14 bases, with 20 bases left between them. The CDR3 loop spans 14 amino acids. CDR1 and CDR2 from the germline V gene are MNHNS and SASEGT. The CDR3 is CASSESSSPGREFF. CDR3 in DNA: TGTGCCAGCAGTGAGTCTTCCTCCCCGGGAAGGGAGTTCTTC.

The chain employs TRBV27 and TRBJ1-2; maybe TRBD1 (5 bases). Germline values: CDR1 MNHEY, CDR2 SMNVEV (reference sequence). V was clipped by 5 bases and J by 0 bases, with 22 bases between them. CDR3 length: 18 amino acids. The CDR3 is CASSPLSRGRIANYGYTF. DNA of the CDR3: TGTGCCAGCAGTCCGCTGAGTAGGGGCCGCATCGCTAACTATGGCTACACCTTC.

This clone was observed a single time. This chain links TRBV25-1 with TRBJ1-1; no clear D. The CDR3 is 16 amino acids. Trimming took 3 bases from V and 0 from J, leaving 14 bases between them. Germline lookup yields CDR1 MGHDK and CDR2 SYGVNS. This chain's CDR3 is CASSEGLNRLNTEAFF. CDR3 bases: TGTGCCAGCAGTGAGGGCCTCAATCGGCTGAACACTGAAGCTTTCTTT.

The chain is built from TRBV5-8 and TRBJ2-1; 12 bases are a match to TRBD2. The CDR3 is made up of 19 amino acids. Trimming took 1 base from V and 2 from J; bases not matched to a gene: 10. Germline V lookup: CDR1 SGHTS, CDR2 YDEGEE. CDR3 sequence: CASSLFLAGGQVTYNEQFF. Here the CDR3 DNA reads TGTGCCAGCAGCTTGTTCCTAGCGGGAGGGCAGGTGACCTACAATGAGCAGTTCTTC.

The chain uses TRBV28 and TRBJ2-7; possibly TRBD2 for D (5 bases). The V end lost 2 bases, the J end lost 3 bases, and 8 bases lay between the germline ends. This CDR3 has 13 residues. The germline CDR1 and CDR2 sequences are MDHEN and SYDVKM. This chain's CDR3 is CASSLGEFYEQYF. Here the CDR3 DNA reads TGTGCCAGCAGTTTAGGGGAGTTCTACGAGCAGTACTTC.

The chain is built from TRBV29-1 and TRBJ1-2; 7 nucleotides match TRBD1. This CDR3 region has 11 residues. Germline V gene lookup returns CDR1 SQVTM and CDR2 ANQGSEA. V shed 5 bases, J shed 4 bases, and the junction held 1 base outside the gene matches. This CDR3 is CSVRDSYGYTF. The CDR3 coding sequence is TGCAGCGTTAGGGACAGCTATGGCTACACCTTC.

The count of this clone is one. The chain couples TRBV24-1 to TRBJ1-2; D might be TRBD1 (6 bases). The CDR3 is 14 residues long. V lost 4 bases, J lost 8 bases, and 16 bases lay in between. Germline values: CDR1 KGHDR, CDR2 SFDVKD. CDR3 protein: CATSERTVTRGYTF. The CDR3 DNA reads as TGTGCCACCAGTGAGAGGACAGTTACTCGGGGCTACACCTTC.

The J gene is TRBJ2-1, the V gene TRBV28; a possible D gene is TRBD2 (6 bases). V dropped 10 bases and J dropped 0 bases, with 16 bases sitting between them. The CDR3 sequence is 15 residues long. Germline CDR1 and CDR2: MDHEN and SYDVKM. DNA of the CDR3: TGTGCCAACCGTCAACGGGAGAGCTCCTACAATGAGCAGTTCTTC. This translates into CANRQRESSYNEQFF.

This clone has a single count. The chain links TRBV3-1 (or the pseudogene TRBV3-2) to TRBJ1-2; D is unclear. Germline V gene sequence: CDR1 LGHDT, CDR2 YNNKEL (reference sequence). This CDR3 has 14 amino acids. V lost 8 bases, J lost 5 bases, and 18 bases lay in between. CDR3 bases: TGTGCCAGCGCCCCGGGGTGGGCATCTTATGGCTACACCTTC. Protein sequence: CASAPGWASYGYTF.

V and J are TRBV10-1 and TRBJ2-3; 7 nucleotides agree with TRBD1. This CDR3 has 14 amino acids. Unmatched junction bases numbered 5, after V lost 4 bases and J lost 4 bases. Looked up from germline, CDR1 is WNHNN and CDR2 is SYGVQD (reference sequence). The CDR3 nucleotides read TGCGCCAGCAGTGGCGACAGGGATCCAGATACGCAGTATTTT. Protein: CASSGDRDPDTQYF.

This rearrangement joins TRBV5-1 to TRBJ1-5; no clear D gene. The V gene's germline CDR1 is SGHRS and CDR2 YFSETQ. CDR3 length: 13 amino acids. The germline V and J ends were trimmed by 0 bases and 4 bases, with 5 bases remaining between them. This CDR3 is CASSLGANQPQHF. The CDR3 DNA is TGCGCCAGCAGCTTGGGGGCTAATCAGCCCCAGCATTTT.

This chain connects TRBV28 to TRBJ2-7, with D unresolved. The CDR3 extends over 14 amino acids. Germline V gene data show CDR1 as MDHEN and CDR2 as SYDVKM. V was cut by 1 base and J by 2 bases, with 9 bases left in between. The CDR3 is CASSLLGRTYEQYF. The CDR3 DNA reads TGTGCCAGCAGTTTATTGGGCAGGACCTACGAGCAGTACTTC. The full variable domain, in which reference TRBV28 and TRBJ2-7 provide the parts outside the CDR3, is DVKVTQSSRYLVKRTGEKVFLECVQDMDHENMFWYRQDPGLGLRLIYFSYDVKMKEKGDIPEGYSVSREKKERFSLILESASTNQTSMYLCASSLLGRTYEQYFGPGTRLTVT.

The chain combines TRBV9 with TRBJ2-7; the D gene is possibly TRBD2 (5 bases). The CDR3 runs to 14 residues. V gave up 0 bases and J gave up 5 bases, with 12 bases separating them. Germline assignment: CDR1 SGDLS and CDR2 YYNGEE. This chain's CDR3 is CASSVAGKSNEQYF. CDR3 in DNA: TGTGCCAGCAGCGTAGCGGGGAAATCAAACGAGCAGTACTTC.

The chain recombines TRBV9 with TRBJ2-2; TRBD2 matches 7 bases. The CDR3 totals 16 residues. Germline values: CDR1 SGDLS, CDR2 YYNGEE. The J segment lost 1 base and the V segment lost 4 bases, leaving 7 bases of the junction unmatched. DNA for the CDR3: TGTGCCAGCAGCCGCGGGAGACTGGAGAACACCGGGGAGCTGTTTTTT. Encoded protein: CASSRGRLENTGELFF.

V usage is TRBV28 and J usage is TRBJ2-7, with D maybe TRBD1 (6 bases). CDR1 MDHEN and CDR2 SYDVKM come from the germline V gene. The CDR3 totals 16 residues. Trimming removed 1 base at V and 4 bases at J, with 17 bases between. CDR3 region: CASSLFMGAIFYEQYF. Written as DNA, the CDR3 is TGTGCCAGCAGTTTATTTATGGGGGCCATTTTTTACGAGCAGTACTTC.